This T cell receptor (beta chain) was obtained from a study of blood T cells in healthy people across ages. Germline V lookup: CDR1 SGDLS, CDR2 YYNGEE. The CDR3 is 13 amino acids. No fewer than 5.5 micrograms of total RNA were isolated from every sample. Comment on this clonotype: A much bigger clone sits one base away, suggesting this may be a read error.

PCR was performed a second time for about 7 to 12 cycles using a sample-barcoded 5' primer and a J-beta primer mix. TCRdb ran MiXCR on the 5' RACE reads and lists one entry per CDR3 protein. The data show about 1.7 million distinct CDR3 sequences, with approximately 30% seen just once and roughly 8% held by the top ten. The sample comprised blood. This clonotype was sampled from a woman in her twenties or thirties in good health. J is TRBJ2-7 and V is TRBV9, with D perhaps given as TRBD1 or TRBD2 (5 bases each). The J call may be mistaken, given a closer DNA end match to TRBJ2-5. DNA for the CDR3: TGTGCCAGCAGCGTAAGACAGCGGGAGACCCAGTACTTC. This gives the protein CASSVRQRETQYF.